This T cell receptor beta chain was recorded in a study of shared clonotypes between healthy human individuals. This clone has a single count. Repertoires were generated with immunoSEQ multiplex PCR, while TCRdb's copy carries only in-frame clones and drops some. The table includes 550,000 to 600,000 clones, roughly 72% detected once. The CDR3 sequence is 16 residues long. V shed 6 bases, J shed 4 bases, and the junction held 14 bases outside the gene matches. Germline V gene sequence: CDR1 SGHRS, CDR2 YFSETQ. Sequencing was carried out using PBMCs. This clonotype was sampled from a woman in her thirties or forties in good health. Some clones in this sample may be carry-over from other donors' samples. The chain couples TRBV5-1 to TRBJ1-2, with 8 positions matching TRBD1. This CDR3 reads CASIRDPTGVGYGYTF. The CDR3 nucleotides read TGCGCCAGCATAAGGGACCCGACAGGGGTTGGCTATGGCTACACCTTC. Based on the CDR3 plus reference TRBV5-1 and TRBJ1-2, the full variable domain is KAGVTQTPRYLIKTRGQQVTLSCSPISGHRSVSWYQQTPGQGLQFLFEYFSETQRNKGNFPGRFSGRQFSNSRSEMNVSTLELGDSALYLCASIRDPTGVGYGYTFGSGTRLTVV.